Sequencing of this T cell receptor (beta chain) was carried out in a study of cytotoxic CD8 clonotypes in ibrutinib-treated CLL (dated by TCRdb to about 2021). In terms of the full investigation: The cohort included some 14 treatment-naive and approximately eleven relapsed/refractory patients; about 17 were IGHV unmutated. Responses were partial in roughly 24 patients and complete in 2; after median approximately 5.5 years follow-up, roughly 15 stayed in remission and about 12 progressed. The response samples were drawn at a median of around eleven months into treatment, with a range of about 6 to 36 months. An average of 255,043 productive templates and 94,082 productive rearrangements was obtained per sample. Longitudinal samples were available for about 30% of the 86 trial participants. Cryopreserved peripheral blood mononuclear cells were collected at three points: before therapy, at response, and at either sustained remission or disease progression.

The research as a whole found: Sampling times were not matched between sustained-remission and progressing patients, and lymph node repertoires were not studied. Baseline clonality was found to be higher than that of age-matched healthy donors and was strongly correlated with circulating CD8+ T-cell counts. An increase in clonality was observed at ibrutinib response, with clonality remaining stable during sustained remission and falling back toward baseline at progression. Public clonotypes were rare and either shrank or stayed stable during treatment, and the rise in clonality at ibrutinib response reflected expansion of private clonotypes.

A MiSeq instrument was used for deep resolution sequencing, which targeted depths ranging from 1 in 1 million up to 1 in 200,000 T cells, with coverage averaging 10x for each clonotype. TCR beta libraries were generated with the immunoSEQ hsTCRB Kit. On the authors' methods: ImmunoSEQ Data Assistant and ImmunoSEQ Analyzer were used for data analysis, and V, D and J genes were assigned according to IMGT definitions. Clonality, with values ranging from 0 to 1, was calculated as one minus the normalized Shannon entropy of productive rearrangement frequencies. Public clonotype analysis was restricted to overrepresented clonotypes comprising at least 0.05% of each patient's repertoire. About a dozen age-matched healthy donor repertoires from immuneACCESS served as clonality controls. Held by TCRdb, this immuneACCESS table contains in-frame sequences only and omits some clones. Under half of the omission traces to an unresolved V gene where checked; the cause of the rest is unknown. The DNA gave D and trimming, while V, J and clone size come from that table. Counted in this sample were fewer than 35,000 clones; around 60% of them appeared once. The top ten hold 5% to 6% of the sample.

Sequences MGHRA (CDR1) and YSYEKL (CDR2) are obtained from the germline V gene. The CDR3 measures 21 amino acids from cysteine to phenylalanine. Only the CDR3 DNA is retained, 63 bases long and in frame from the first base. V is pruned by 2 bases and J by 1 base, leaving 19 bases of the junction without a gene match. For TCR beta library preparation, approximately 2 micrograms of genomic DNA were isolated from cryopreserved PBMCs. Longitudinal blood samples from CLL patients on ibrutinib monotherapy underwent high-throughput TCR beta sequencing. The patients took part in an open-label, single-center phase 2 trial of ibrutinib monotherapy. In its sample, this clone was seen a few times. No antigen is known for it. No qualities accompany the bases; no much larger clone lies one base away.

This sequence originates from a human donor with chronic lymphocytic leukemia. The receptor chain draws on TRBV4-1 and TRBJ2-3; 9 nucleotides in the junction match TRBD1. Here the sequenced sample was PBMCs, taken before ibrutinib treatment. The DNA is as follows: TGCGCCAGCAGCCAATACTACCGGGACAGGGCTACGGAGCCGCGCACAGATACGCAGTATTTT. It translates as CASSQYYRDRATEPRTDTQYF.